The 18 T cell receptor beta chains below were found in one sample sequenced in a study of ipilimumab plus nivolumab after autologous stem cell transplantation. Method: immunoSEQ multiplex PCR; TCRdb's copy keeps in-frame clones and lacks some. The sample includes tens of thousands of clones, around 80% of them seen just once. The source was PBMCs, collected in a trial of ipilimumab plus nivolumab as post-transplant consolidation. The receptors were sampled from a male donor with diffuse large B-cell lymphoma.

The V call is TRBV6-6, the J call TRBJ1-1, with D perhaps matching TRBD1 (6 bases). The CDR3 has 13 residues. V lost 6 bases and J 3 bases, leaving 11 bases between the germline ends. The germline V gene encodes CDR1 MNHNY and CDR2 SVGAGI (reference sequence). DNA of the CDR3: TGTGCCAGCAGACAGGGCCCACACACTGAAGCTTTCTTT. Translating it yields CASRQGPHTEAFF.

The CDR3 region has the DNA TGTGCCAGCAGTGAGGGACAGGGGTACTACGAGCAGTACTTC. Translated: CASSEGQGYYEQYF. This chain uses TRBV2 with TRBJ2-7; 10 nucleotides match TRBD1. V lost 3 bases to trimming and J lost 3 bases; unmatched junction nucleotides: 2. Germline V gene data show CDR1 as SNHLY and CDR2 as FYNNEI. This CDR3 is built from 14 residues. The full variable domain, rest sourced from reference TRBV2 and TRBJ2-7, is EPEVTQTPSHQVTQMGQEVILRCVPISNHLYFYWYRQILGQKVEFLVSFYNNEISEKSEIFDDQFSVERPDGSNFTLKIRSTKLEDSAMYFCASSEGQGYYEQYFGPGTRLTVT.

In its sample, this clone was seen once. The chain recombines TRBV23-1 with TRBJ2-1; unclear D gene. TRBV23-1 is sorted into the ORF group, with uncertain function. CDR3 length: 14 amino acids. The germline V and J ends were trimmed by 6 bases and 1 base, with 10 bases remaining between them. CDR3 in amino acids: CASSPAGSYNEQFF. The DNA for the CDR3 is TGCGCCAGCAGCCCTGCTGGATCCTACAATGAGCAGTTCTTC.

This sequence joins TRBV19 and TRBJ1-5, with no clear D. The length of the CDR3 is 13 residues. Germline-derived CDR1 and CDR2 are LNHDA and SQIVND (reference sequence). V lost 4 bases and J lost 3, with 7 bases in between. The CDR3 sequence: CASSRGNNQPQHF. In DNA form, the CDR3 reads TGTGCCAGTAGTAGGGGAAACAATCAGCCCCAGCATTTT.

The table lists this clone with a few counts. DNA of the CDR3: TGTGCCAGCAGCGTAAAGGCCCAGGGTTACAATGAGCAGTTCTTC. It specifies CASSVKAQGYNEQFF. The chain has TRBV9 and TRBJ2-1; tentatively, D is TRBD1 (5 bases). V was shortened by 1 base and J by 4 bases, with 12 bases between the two germline ends. The length of the CDR3 is 15 residues. Germline CDR1 and CDR2: SGDLS and YYNGEE.

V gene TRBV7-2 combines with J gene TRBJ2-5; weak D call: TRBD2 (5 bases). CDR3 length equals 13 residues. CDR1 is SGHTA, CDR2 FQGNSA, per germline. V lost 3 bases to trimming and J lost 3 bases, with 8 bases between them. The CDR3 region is CASSFMREETQYF. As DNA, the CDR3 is TGTGCCAGCAGCTTCATGAGGGAAGAGACCCAGTACTTC.

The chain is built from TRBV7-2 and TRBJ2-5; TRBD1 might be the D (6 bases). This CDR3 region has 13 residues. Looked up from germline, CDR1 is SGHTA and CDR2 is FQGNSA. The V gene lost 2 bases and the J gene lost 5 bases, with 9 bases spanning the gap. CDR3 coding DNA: TGTGCCAGCAGCTTATCAGGGGTGGAGACCCAGTACTTC. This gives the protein CASSLSGVETQYF.

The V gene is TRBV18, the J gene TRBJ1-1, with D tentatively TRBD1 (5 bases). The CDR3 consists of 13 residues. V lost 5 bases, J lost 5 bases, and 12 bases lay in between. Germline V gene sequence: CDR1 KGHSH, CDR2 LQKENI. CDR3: CASSGGVRTEAFF. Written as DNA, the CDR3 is TGTGCCAGCTCAGGAGGGGTGAGAACTGAAGCTTTCTTT. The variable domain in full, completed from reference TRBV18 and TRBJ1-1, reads NAGVMQNPRHLVRRRGQEARLRCSPMKGHSHVYWYRQLPEEGLKFMVYLQKENIIDESGMPKERFSAEFPKEGPSILRIQQVVRGDSAAYFCASSGGVRTEAFFGQGTRLTVV.

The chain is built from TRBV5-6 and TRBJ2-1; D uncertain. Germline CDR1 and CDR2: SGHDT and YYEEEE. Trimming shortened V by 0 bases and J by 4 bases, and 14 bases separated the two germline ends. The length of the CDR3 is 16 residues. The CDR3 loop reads CASSLGYRNLYNEQFF. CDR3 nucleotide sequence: TGTGCCAGCAGCTTGGGGTATAGAAATCTATACAATGAGCAGTTCTTC.

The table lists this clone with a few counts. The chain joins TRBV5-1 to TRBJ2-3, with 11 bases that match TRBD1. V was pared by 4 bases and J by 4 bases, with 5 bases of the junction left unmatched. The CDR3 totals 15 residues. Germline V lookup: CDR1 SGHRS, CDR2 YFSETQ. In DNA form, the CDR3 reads TGCGCCAGCAGCGCCGGACAGGGGGCCTCAGATACGCAGTATTTT. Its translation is CASSAGQGASDTQYF.

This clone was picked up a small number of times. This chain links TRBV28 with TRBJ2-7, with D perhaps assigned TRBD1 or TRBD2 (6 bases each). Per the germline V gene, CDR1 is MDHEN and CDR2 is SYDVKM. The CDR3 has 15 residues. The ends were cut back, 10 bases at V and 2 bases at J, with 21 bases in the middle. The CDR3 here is CATGGGGALTYEQYF. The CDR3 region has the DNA TGTGCCACAGGAGGAGGGGGAGCGTTGACCTACGAGCAGTACTTC.

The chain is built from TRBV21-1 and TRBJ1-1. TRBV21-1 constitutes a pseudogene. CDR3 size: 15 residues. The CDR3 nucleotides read TGTGCCAGCAGCAAAGGCGGGACAAAGAACACTGAAGCTTTCTTT. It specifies CASSKGGTKNTEAFF.

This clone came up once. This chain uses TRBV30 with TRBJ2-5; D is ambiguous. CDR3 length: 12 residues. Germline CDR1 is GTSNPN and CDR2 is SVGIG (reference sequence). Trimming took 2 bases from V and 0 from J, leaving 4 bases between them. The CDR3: CAWSRDQETQYF. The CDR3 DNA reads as TGTGCCTGGAGTCGAGACCAAGAGACCCAGTACTTC.

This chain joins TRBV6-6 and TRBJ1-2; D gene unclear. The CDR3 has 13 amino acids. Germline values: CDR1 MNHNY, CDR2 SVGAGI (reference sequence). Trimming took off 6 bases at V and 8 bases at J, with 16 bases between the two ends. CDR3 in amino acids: CASRPDPGGGYTF. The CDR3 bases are TGTGCCAGCAGGCCCGATCCGGGAGGGGGCTACACCTTC.

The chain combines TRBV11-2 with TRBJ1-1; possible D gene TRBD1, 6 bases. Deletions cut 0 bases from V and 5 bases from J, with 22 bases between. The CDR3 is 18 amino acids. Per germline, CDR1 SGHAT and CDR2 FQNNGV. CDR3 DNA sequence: TGTGCCAGCAGCTTAGATTGGGCAGGGGAAATATGGAATACTGAAGCTTTCTTT. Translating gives CASSLDWAGEIWNTEAFF.

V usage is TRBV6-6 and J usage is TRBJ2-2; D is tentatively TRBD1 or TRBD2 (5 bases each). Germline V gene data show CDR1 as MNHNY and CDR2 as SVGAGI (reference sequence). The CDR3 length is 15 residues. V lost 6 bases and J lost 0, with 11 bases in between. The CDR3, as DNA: TGTGCCAGCAGAAAGGGGACCACGAACACCGGGGAGCTGTTTTTT. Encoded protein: CASRKGTTNTGELFF.

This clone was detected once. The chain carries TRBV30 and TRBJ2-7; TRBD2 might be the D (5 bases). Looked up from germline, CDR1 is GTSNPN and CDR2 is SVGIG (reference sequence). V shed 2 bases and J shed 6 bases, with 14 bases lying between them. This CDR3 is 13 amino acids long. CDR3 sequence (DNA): TGTGCCTGGAGTATGGGCCGGGGTGCCGAGCAGTACTTC. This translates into CAWSMGRGAEQYF.

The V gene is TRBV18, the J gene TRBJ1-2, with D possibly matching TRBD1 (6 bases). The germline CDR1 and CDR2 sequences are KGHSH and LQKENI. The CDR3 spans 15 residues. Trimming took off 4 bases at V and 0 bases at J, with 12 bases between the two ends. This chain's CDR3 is CASSQGGQSNYGYTF. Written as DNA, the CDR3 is TGTGCCAGCTCACAAGGAGGACAGTCTAACTATGGCTACACCTTC.